This passage covers 17 T cell receptor beta chains from one sample sequenced in a study of blood T cells in healthy people across ages. Primed by a sample-barcoded 5' primer and a J-beta primer mix, a second PCR proceeded for 7 to 11 cycles. TCRdb recomputed calls from the 5' RACE reads with MiXCR, one row per CDR3 protein. The repertoire holds over 600,000 distinct CDR3 sequences, with over 40% as singletons. The material sequenced was blood. Receptors were obtained from an older man in good health.

The chain uses TRBV25-1 and TRBJ2-7, with 8 bases identical to TRBD1. This CDR3 is built from 14 residues. The germline CDR1 and CDR2 sequences are MGHDK and SYGVNS. The V segment lost 4 bases and the J segment 3 bases; nucleotides outside the gene matches: 5. The CDR3 is CASSGGTGRYEQYF. For the CDR3, the DNA is TGTGCCAGCAGTGGGGGGACAGGTCGCTACGAGCAGTACTTC.

As for this clonotype: Since the CDR3 does not end with the conserved phenylalanine or tryptophan, this likely comes from a read error. This rearrangement joins TRBV29-1 to TRBJ2-1, with 7 nucleotides matching TRBD1. V shed 6 bases and J 9 bases; nucleotides not matched to a gene: 8. The CDR3 is 12 amino acids. Per germline, CDR1 SQVTM and CDR2 ANQGSEA. CDR3 sequence reads: CSVVTGTGEQFL. For the CDR3, the DNA is TGCAGCGTCGTGACAGGGACCGGTGAGCAGTTCCTC.

The V and J genes are TRBV21-1 and TRBJ2-1; TRBD2, the table's D call, lacks a check against the DNA. TRBV21-1 is listed as a pseudogene. The CDR3 loop spans 17 amino acids. The CDR3 nucleotides are TGTGCCAGCAGCAAAGTGATAGTGGAGGGGCCTTATCATGAGCAGTTCTTC. This translates into CASSKVIVEGPYHEQFF.

This clonotype has just a few counts. The chain carries TRBV4-1 and TRBJ1-1; D gene ambiguous. Trimming took 4 bases from V and 0 from J, leaving 15 bases between them. The CDR3 covers 16 residues. Germline CDR1 MGHRA, CDR2 YSYEKL. CDR3: CASSPLGQDLNTEAFF. The CDR3 bases are TGCGCCAGCAGCCCCCTAGGGCAGGATCTGAACACTGAAGCTTTCTTT.

The genes are TRBV12-3 or TRBV12-4 and TRBJ2-3, with TRBD2 identical over 11 bases. This CDR3 is 18 amino acids long. The ends lost 0 bases at V and 3 bases at J; junction bases unmatched: 8. CDR3 residues: CASSLALVAGGLTDTQYF. In DNA form, the CDR3 reads TGTGCCAGCAGTTTAGCGCTGGTAGCGGGAGGGCTGACAGATACGCAGTATTTT.

The rearrangement joins TRBV29-1 to TRBJ2-5; D ambiguous. Germline V CDR1 and CDR2: SQVTM, ANQGSEA. V gave up 3 bases and J gave up 2 bases, with 10 bases separating them. The CDR3 length is 13 residues. The CDR3 region is CSVEWNSQETQYF. CDR3 DNA: TGCAGCGTTGAGTGGAACTCGCAAGAGACCCAGTACTTC.

The chain uses TRBV25-1 and TRBJ1-2, with 8 nucleotides matching TRBD1. The V and J ends lost 8 bases and 4 bases, in that order; junction bases with no gene match: 9. CDR1 and CDR2 (germline): MGHDK, SYGVNS. The CDR3 spans 14 residues. The CDR3, as DNA: TGTGCCAGCTCCCGTCAGGGGGCGGCCTATGGCTACACCTTC. This codes for CASSRQGAAYGYTF.

Here the CDR3 DNA reads TGCAGTGCTAGGGGGGGGAGAATAATGAATGAGCAGTTCTTC. Amino acids: CSARGGRIMNEQFF. V is TRBV20-1 and J is TRBJ2-1; 7 positions match TRBD2. The CDR3 length is 14 residues. Germline V lookup: CDR1 DFQATT, CDR2 SNEGSKA (reference sequence). V trimming: 3 bases; J trimming: 7 bases; junction bases outside the gene matches: 9.

Only a few counts were recorded for this clonotype. The chain combines TRBV20-1 with TRBJ2-1; 10 bases fit TRBD2. Trimming cost V 3 bases and J 3 bases; bases outside gene matches: 5. CDR3 length: 15 amino acids. Per the germline V gene, CDR1 is DFQATT and CDR2 is SNEGSKA (reference sequence). Written as DNA, the CDR3 is TGCAGTGCTAGGCCCACTAGCGGGGACTACAATGAGCAGTTCTTC. Translation gives CSARPTSGDYNEQFF.

V gene TRBV20-1 combines with J gene TRBJ2-5, with TRBD2 identical over 8 bases. The J segment lost 3 bases and the V segment lost 3 bases, leaving 9 bases of the junction unmatched. CDR3 size: 15 residues. Germline assignment: CDR1 DFQATT and CDR2 SNEGSKA (reference sequence). The CDR3 DNA sequence: TGCAGTGCTAGGGAGGGACTAGGATCGGAAGAGACCCAGTACTTC. It codes for CSAREGLGSEETQYF.

V usage is TRBV7-9 and J usage is TRBJ2-1; D is unresolved. Trimming took 6 bases from V and 9 from J, leaving 18 bases between them. Germline lookup yields CDR1 SEHNR and CDR2 FQNEAQ (reference sequence). CDR3 length: 14 residues. The CDR3 coding sequence is TGTGCCAGCAGGTCCACGGGCGTTTGGAGTGAGCAGTTCTTC. Its translation: CASRSTGVWSEQFF. Using reference TRBV7-9 and TRBJ2-1 for the parts outside the CDR3, the full variable domain is DTGVSQNPRHKITKRGQNVTFRCDPISEHNRLYWYRQTLGQGPEFLTYFQNEAQLEKSRLLSDRFSAERPKGSFSTLEIQRTEQGDSAMYLCASRSTGVWSEQFFGPGTRLTVL.

This clonotype came up a few times. This chain joins TRBV28 and TRBJ2-3; no definite D call. V was pared by 7 bases and J by 0 bases, with 14 bases between. Germline assignment: CDR1 MDHEN and CDR2 SYDVKM. The length of the CDR3 is 15 residues. DNA of the CDR3: TGTGCCAGCAAACACATGGCCACAAGCACAGATACGCAGTATTTT. Encoded protein: CASKHMATSTDTQYF.

This clonotype was recorded a few times. The chain carries TRBV9 and TRBJ2-5; 8 bases are a match to TRBD2. J was trimmed by 1 base and V by 0 bases; bases with no gene match: 2. The length of the CDR3 is 15 residues. Germline-derived CDR1 and CDR2 are SGDLS and YYNGEE. The CDR3 bases are TGTGCCAGCAGCGTAGTCGCGGGAGGCCAAGAGACCCAGTACTTC. Its protein is CASSVVAGGQETQYF.

This clonotype turned up a few times. The chain couples TRBV24-1 to TRBJ2-1; TRBD2 might be the D (5 bases). Germline-derived CDR1 and CDR2 are KGHDR and SFDVKD. This CDR3 is 14 amino acids long. V gave up 1 base and J gave up 5 bases, with 8 bases separating them. As DNA, the CDR3 is TGTGCCACCAGTGATTTTCGGGGAAACAATGAGCAGTTCTTC. This codes for CATSDFRGNNEQFF.

Concerning this clonotype itself: This may be a read error: a much more frequent sequence differs by one nucleotide. V gene TRBV5-1 combines with J gene TRBJ2-7; 10 positions agree with TRBD1. Unmatched junction bases numbered 10, after V lost 1 base and J lost 6 bases. CDR1 and CDR2 (germline): SGHRS, YFSETQ. The CDR3 has 16 amino acids. The CDR3 coding sequence is TGCGCCAGCAGCTTGTCCAGGGGGACAGGGGACAGCGAGCAGTACTTC. This translates into CASSLSRGTGDSEQYF.

This clonotype showed up just a few times. A single base separates this from a much larger clone, so it may be a read error. This chain links TRBV7-2 with TRBJ2-7; D is possibly TRBD1 or TRBD2 (6 bases each). CDR3 length: 15 amino acids. Germline V gene data show CDR1 as SGHTA and CDR2 as FQGNSA. The V end was cut by 0 bases, the J end by 7 bases, with 16 bases between. The CDR3 loop reads CASSLAGGSYNEQYF. CDR3 nucleotide sequence: TGTGCCAGCAGCTTAGCGGGGGGCTCCTACAATGAGCAGTACTTC.

This sequence joins TRBV27 and TRBJ2-7; a weak D match, TRBD2 (7 bases). The CDR3 is made up of 19 amino acids. V lost 1 base to trimming and J lost 5 bases, with 27 bases between them. Germline values: CDR1 MNHEY, CDR2 SMNVEV (reference sequence). As DNA, the CDR3 is TGTGCCAGCAGTTTATTGGGGGGGCGAGCGTCGGGACCCATGGACGAGCAGTACTTC. Translating gives CASSLLGGRASGPMDEQYF.